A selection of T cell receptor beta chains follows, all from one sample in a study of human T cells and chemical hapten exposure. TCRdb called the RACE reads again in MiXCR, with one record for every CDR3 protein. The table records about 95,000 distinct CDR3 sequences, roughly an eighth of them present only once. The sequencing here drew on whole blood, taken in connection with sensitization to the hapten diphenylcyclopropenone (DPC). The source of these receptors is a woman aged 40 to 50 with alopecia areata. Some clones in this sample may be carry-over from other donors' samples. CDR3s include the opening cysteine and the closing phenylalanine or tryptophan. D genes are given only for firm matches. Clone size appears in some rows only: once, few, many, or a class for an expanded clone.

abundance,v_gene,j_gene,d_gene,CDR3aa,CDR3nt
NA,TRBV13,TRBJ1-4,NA,CASSSWAALVEKLFF,TGTGCCAGCAGCTCCTGGGCGGCGCTGGTTGAAAAACTGTTTTTT
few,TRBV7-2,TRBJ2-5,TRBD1,CASSTDRGREETQYF,TGTGCCAGCAGCACGGACAGGGGGCGTGAAGAGACCCAGTACTTC
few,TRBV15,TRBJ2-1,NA,CATSRVGPRLDEQFF,TGTGCCACCAGCAGAGTGGGACCTCGTTTGGATGAGCAGTTCTTC
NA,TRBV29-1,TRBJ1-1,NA,CSVTTDPTEAFF,TGCAGCGTGACGACAGACCCCACTGAAGCTTTCTTT
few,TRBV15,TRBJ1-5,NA,CATSRDYGQNQPQHF,TGTGCCACCAGCAGAGATTATGGGCAGAATCAGCCCCAGCATTTT
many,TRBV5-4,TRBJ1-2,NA,CASSQFIGSNYGYTF,TGTGCCAGCAGCCAATTTATCGGGTCGAACTATGGCTACACCTTC
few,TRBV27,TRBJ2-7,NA,CASSSPPQYF,TGTGCCAGCAGTTCCCCCCCACAGTACTTC
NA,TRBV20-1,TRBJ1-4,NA,CSASWASTNEKLFF,TGCAGTGCTAGCTGGGCTTCAACTAATGAAAAACTGTTTTTT
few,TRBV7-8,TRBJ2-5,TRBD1,CASSRTTGETQYF,TGTGCCAGCAGCCGGACGACAGGGGAGACCCAGTACTTC
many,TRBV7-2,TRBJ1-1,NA,CASSPGQIVTEAFF,TGTGCCAGCAGCCCGGGACAAATAGTCACTGAAGCTTTCTTT
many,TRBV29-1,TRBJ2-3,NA,CSVEGQGFTDTQYF,TGCAGCGTTGAAGGCCAGGGCTTCACAGATACGCAGTATTTT
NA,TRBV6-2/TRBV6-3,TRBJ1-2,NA,CASSYWEKGDGYTF,TGTGCCAGCAGTTACTGGGAAAAGGGGGATGGCTACACCTTC
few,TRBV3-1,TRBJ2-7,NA,CASSTRDVAGQYF,TGTGCCAGCAGCACCCGAGATGTAGCTGGGCAGTACTTC
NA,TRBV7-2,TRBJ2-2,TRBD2,CASTRGGGELFF,TGTGCCAGCACCCGGGGGGGCGGGGAGCTGTTTTTT
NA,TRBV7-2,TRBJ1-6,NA,CASSPRGTFNSPLHF,TGTGCCAGCAGCCCAAGAGGGACCTTTAATTCACCCCTCCACTTT
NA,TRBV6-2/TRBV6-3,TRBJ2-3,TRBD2,CASSHSGNTDTQYF,TGTGCCAGCAGTCATAGCGGGAACACAGATACGCAGTATTTT
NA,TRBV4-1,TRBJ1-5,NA,CASSQVGARGQPQHF,TGCGCCAGCAGCCAAGTGGGGGCAAGAGGTCAGCCCCAGCATTTT
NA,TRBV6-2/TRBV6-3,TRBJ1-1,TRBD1,CASSWDRAKMNTEAFF,TGTGCCAGCAGTTGGGACAGGGCGAAAATGAACACTGAAGCTTTCTTT
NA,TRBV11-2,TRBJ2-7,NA,CASSLDFYEQYF,TGTGCCAGCAGCTTAGATTTCTACGAGCAGTACTTC
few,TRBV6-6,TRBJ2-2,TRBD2,CAGRTSGYTGELFF,TGTGCCGGACGGACTAGCGGGTACACCGGGGAGCTGTTTTTT
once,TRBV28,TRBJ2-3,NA,CASSQSGYTDTQYF,TGTGCCAGCAGTCAAAGCGGTTACACAGATACGCAGTATTTT
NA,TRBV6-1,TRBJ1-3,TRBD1,CASAGTAGNTIYF,TGTGCCAGCGCTGGGACAGCTGGAAACACCATATATTTT
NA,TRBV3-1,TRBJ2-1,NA,CASSQSDSLSDEQFF,TGTGCCAGCAGCCAATCGGACTCCCTTTCCGATGAGCAGTTCTTC
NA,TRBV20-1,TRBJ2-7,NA,CSANADRRPPYEQYF,TGCAGTGCTAACGCTGACAGGCGACCCCCCTACGAGCAGTACTTC
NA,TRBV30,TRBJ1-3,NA,CAWNSLSGNTIYF,TGTGCCTGGAATAGCCTGTCTGGAAACACCATATATTTT
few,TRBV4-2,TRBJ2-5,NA,CASSQDPGSTETQYF,TGTGCCAGCAGCCAAGATCCAGGGAGTACAGAGACCCAGTACTTC
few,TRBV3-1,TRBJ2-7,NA,CASSQDPSGILHF,TGTGCCAGCAGCCAGGACCCCAGCGGAATTCTGCACTTC
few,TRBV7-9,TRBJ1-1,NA,CASSYQDKTAAFF,TGTGCCAGCAGCTACCAGGACAAAACTGCAGCTTTCTTT
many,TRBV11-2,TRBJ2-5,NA,CASSLSGETQYF,TGTGCCAGCAGCTTATCCGGAGAGACCCAGTACTTC
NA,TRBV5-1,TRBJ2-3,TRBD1,CASSSGTGTDTQYF,TGCGCCAGCAGCTCGGGGACAGGCACAGATACGCAGTATTTT
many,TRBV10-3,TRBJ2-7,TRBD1,CAISQDRDSYEQYF,TGTGCCATCAGTCAAGACCGGGACAGCTACGAGCAGTACTTC
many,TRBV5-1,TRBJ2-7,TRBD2,CASSSGGGGDSYEQYF,TGCGCCAGCAGCTCCGGCGGGGGAGGGGACTCCTACGAGCAGTACTTC
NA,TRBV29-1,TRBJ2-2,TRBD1,CSVGQGNTGELFF,TGCAGCGTTGGACAGGGAAACACCGGGGAGCTGTTTTTT
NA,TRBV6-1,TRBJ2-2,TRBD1,CASSQDRTAVGELFF,TGTGCCAGCAGTCAGGACAGGACGGCGGTCGGGGAGCTGTTTTTT
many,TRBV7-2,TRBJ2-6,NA,CASSLGSGANVLTF,TGTGCCAGCAGCTTAGGGAGTGGGGCCAACGTCCTGACTTTC
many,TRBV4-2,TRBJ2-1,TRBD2,CASSQGGRTSGSDEQFF,TGTGCCAGCAGCCAAGGAGGCAGGACTAGCGGGAGCGATGAGCAGTTCTTC
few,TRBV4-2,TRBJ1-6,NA,CASSQVEDVNSPLHF,TGTGCCAGCAGCCAAGTCGAGGACGTCAATTCACCCCTCCACTTT
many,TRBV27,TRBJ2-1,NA,CASSRRDPGNEQFF,TGTGCCAGCAGCCGCCGGGACCCGGGAAATGAGCAGTTCTTC
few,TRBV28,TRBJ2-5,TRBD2,CASRTSGKQTQYF,TGTGCCAGCAGGACTAGCGGGAAACAGACCCAGTACTTC
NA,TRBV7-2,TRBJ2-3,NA,CASSLGVTSTDTQYF,TGTGCCAGCAGCTTAGGAGTTACCTCCACAGATACGCAGTATTTT
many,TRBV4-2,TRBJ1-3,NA,CASSQGPRRSSGNTIYF,TGTGCCAGCAGCCAAGGTCCCAGGCGGAGCTCTGGAAACACCATATATTTT
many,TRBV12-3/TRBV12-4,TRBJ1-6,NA,CASSVRWSGITPLHF,TGTGCCAGCAGTGTTCGTTGGTCCGGCATCACACCCCTCCACTTT
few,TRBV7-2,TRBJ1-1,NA,CASSSAEAGRTEAFF,TGTGCCAGCAGCTCCGCGGAGGCAGGGAGGACTGAAGCTTTCTTT
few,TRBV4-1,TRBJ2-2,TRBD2,CASSLPSGSLAGELFF,TGCGCCAGCAGCCTGCCGAGCGGGAGTTTGGCCGGGGAGCTGTTTTTT
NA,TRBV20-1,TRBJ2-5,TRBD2,CSARDLLAEGAQYF,TGCAGTGCTAGAGATCTACTAGCGGAGGGGGCCCAGTACTTC
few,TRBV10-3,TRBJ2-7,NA,CAIRPAGPGPYEQYF,TGTGCCATCAGGCCAGCGGGCCCGGGGCCCTACGAGCAGTACTTC
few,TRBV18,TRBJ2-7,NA,CASSPPVYSYEQYF,TGTGCCAGCTCACCACCGGTGTACTCCTACGAGCAGTACTTC
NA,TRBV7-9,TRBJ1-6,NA,CASSWQREGSPLHF,TGTGCCAGCAGCTGGCAGAGGGAGGGATCACCCCTCCACTTT
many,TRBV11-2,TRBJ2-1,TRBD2,CASSFGLAGYNEQFF,TGTGCCAGCAGCTTCGGACTAGCGGGGTACAATGAGCAGTTCTTC
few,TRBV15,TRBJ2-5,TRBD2,CATSTGLAAHVETQYF,TGTGCCACCAGCACCGGACTAGCGGCTCACGTAGAGACCCAGTACTTC
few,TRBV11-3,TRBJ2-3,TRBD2,CASSPGLASSTDTQYF,TGTGCCAGCAGCCCGGGACTAGCGTCGAGCACAGATACGCAGTATTTT
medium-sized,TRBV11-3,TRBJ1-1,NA,CASSFGNTEAFF,TGTGCCAGCAGCTTTGGGAACACTGAAGCTTTCTTT